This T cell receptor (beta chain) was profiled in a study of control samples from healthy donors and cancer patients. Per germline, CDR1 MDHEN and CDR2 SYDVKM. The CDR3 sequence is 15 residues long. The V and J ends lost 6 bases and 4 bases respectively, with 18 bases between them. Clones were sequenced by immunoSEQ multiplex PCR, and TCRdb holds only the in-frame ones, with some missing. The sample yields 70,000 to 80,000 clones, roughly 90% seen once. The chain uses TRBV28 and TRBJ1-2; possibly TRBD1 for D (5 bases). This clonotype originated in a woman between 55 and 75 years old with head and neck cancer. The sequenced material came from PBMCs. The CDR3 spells CASSPGRVGSYGYTF. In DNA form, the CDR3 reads TGTGCCAGCAGCCCGGGGCGGGTCGGTAGCTATGGCTACACCTTC.